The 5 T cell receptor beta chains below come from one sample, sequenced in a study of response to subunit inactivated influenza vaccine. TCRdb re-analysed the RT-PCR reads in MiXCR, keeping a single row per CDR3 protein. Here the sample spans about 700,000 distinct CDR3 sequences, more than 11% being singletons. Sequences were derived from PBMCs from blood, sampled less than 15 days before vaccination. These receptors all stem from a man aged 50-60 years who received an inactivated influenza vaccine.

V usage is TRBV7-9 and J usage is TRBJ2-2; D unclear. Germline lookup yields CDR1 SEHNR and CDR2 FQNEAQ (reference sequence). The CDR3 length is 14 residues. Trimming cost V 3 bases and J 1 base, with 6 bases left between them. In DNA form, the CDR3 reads TGTGCCAGCAGCTTGTACGAGAACACCGGGGAGCTGTTTTTT. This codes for CASSLYENTGELFF.

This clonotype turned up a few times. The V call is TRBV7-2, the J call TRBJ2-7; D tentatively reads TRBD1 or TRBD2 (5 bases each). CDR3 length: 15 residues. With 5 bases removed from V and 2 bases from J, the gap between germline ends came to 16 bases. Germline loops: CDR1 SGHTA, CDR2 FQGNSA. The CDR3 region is CASSQTSGRTYEQYF. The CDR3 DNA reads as TGTGCCAGCAGCCAAACATCGGGACGGACCTACGAGCAGTACTTC.

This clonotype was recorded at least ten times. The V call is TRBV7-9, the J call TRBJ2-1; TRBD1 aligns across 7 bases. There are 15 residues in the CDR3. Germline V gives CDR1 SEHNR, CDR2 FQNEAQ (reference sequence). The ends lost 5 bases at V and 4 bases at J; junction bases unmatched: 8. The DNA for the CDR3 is TGTGCCAGCAGCCCTAAGGGGGCGCGTTACAATGAGCAGTTCTTC. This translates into CASSPKGARYNEQFF. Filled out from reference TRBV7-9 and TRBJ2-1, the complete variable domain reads DTGVSQNPRHKITKRGQNVTFRCDPISEHNRLYWYRQTLGQGPEFLTYFQNEAQLEKSRLLSDRFSAERPKGSFSTLEIQRTEQGDSAMYLCASSPKGARYNEQFFGPGTRLTVL.

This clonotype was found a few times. In nucleotides, the CDR3 is TGCGCCAGCAGCCAAAAGGCGGGGGAGTTACACAATGAGCAGTTCTTC. Protein sequence: CASSQKAGELHNEQFF. V usage is TRBV4-3 and J usage is TRBJ2-1, with TRBD2 matching 7 bases. The V segment lost 2 bases and the J segment 5 bases; nucleotides outside the gene matches: 9. Per the germline V gene, CDR1 is LGHNA and CDR2 is YSLEER. The CDR3 has 16 residues.

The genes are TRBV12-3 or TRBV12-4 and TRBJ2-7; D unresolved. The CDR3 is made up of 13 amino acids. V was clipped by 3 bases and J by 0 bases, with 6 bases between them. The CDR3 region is CASSFTRSYEQYF. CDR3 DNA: TGTGCCAGCAGTTTTACCCGCTCCTACGAGCAGTACTTC.